These 28 T cell receptor beta chains were sequenced from one sample in a study of OX40 agonist ivuxolimab in advanced cancers. Only in-frame clones appear in the TCRdb table, and some are missing; sequencing was by immunoSEQ multiplex PCR. The sample includes under 95,000 clones, roughly 86% of them seen just once. The input for sequencing was CD4+ or CD8+ T cells sorted from blood, taken in a trial of the OX40 agonist ivuxolimab. The receptor source for this set is an adult with an advanced solid tumor such as melanoma, head and neck, liver or kidney cancer.

This clone was recorded only once. The chain joins TRBV2 to TRBJ2-5, with D maybe TRBD1 (6 bases). CDR3 length: 14 amino acids. V was pared by 3 bases and J by 0 bases, with 8 bases between. Germline lookup yields CDR1 SNHLY and CDR2 FYNNEI. The CDR3 sequence: CASSDGGNQETQYF. The CDR3 region has the DNA TGTGCCAGCAGTGATGGGGGCAACCAAGAGACCCAGTACTTC.

The V call is TRBV10-3, the J call TRBJ1-1; 10 bases map to TRBD1. Losses at the gene ends were 3 bases for V and 5 bases for J; bases not matched to a gene: 9. Germline V gene lookup returns CDR1 ENHRY and CDR2 SYGVKD. The CDR3 covers 16 residues. CDR3 sequence: CAISDLGGQGTTEAFF. CDR3 coding DNA: TGTGCCATCAGTGATCTGGGGGGACAGGGGACAACTGAAGCTTTCTTT.

The sample holds a few counts of this clone. The chain has TRBV5-6 and TRBJ1-5; possible D gene TRBD1, 5 bases. The CDR3 runs to 14 residues. Per the germline V gene, CDR1 is SGHDT and CDR2 is YYEEEE. V was clipped by 0 bases and J by 3 bases, with 7 bases between them. The CDR3 reads CASSLGQINQPQHF. As DNA, the CDR3 is TGTGCCAGCAGCTTGGGACAGATCAATCAGCCCCAGCATTTT.

The chain has TRBV30 and TRBJ2-5, with a possible D match to TRBD2 (7 bases). V shed 0 bases and J shed 11 bases, with 22 bases lying between them. This CDR3 is 15 amino acids long. From germline, CDR1 is GTSNPN and CDR2 SVGIG (reference sequence). CDR3: CAWSVTLGGGLIQYF. Written as DNA, the CDR3 is TGTGCCTGGAGTGTAACCCTGGGCGGGGGCTTAATTCAGTACTTC.

In its sample, this clone was seen once. The genes are TRBV27 and TRBJ2-1; 8 bases line up with TRBD2. Germline V gives CDR1 MNHEY, CDR2 SMNVEV (reference sequence). With V trimmed by 9 bases and J by 6 bases, 13 bases remained unmatched. This CDR3 has 15 amino acids. The CDR3 nucleotides are TGTGCCAGTGTCGGGGGGCGCGGGAGGACCAATGAGCAGTTCTTC. Protein product: CASVGGRGRTNEQFF.

By sample share, this clone is medium-sized (0.01 to 0.1%). The chain carries TRBV18 and TRBJ1-1, with TRBD1 matching 12 bases. From germline, CDR1 is KGHSH and CDR2 LQKENI. The length of the CDR3 is 15 residues. V dropped 8 bases and J dropped 7; count of bases not matched to a gene: 11. The CDR3 coding sequence is TGTGCCAGCCGGGGACAGGGGGCTTCTACGGGTGAAGCTTTCTTT. Amino acids: CASRGQGASTGEAFF.

The rearrangement links TRBV7-9 to TRBJ1-6; D is undetermined. The CDR3 consists of 12 residues. V shed 4 bases and J shed 8 bases, with 6 bases lying between them. Germline V gene data show CDR1 as SEHNR and CDR2 as FQNEAQ (reference sequence). The CDR3 loop is CASSYTHSPLHF. CDR3 in DNA: TGTGCCAGCAGCTATACCCATTCACCCCTCCACTTT.

This sequence joins TRBV2 and TRBJ2-3; TRBD1 agrees at 9 bases. The CDR3 is 14 residues long. CDR1 and CDR2 (germline): SNHLY, FYNNEI. With 6 bases clipped from V and 1 base from J, the junction kept 2 bases outside the gene matches. CDR3 amino acids: CASSRTGGTDTQYF. The CDR3 bases are TGTGCCAGCAGCCGGACAGGGGGCACAGATACGCAGTATTTT. Using reference TRBV2 and TRBJ2-3 for the parts outside the CDR3, the full variable domain is EPEVTQTPSHQVTQMGQEVILRCVPISNHLYFYWYRQILGQKVEFLVSFYNNEISEKSEIFDDQFSVERPDGSNFTLKIRSTKLEDSAMYFCASSRTGGTDTQYFGPGTRLTVL.

The V gene is TRBV5-6, the J gene TRBJ1-2; 7 nucleotides align to TRBD1. CDR3 length: 11 amino acids. The ends lost 4 bases at V and 11 bases at J; junction bases unmatched: 5. CDR1 and CDR2 (germline): SGHDT, YYEEEE. The CDR3 sequence is CASSRTGEYTF. The CDR3 nucleotides are TGTGCCAGCAGCCGTACAGGGGAATACACCTTC. Looking up the rest from reference TRBV5-6 and TRBJ1-2 gives the full variable domain: DAGVTQSPTHLIKTRGQQVTLRCSPKSGHDTVSWYQQALGQGPQFIFQYYEEEERQRGNFPDRFSGHQFPNYSSELNVNALLLGDSALYLCASSRTGEYTFGSGTRLTVV.

The V gene is TRBV6-1, the J gene TRBJ1-1, with D uncertain. CDR3 length: 14 residues. Trimming removed 3 bases from V and 5 bases from J, with 13 bases in between. In germline, CDR1 is MNHNS, CDR2 SASEGT. Here the CDR3 DNA reads TGTGCCAGCAGTGACCGACCGGTGAGGACTGAAGCTTTCTTT. It specifies CASSDRPVRTEAFF.

V and J are TRBV15 and TRBJ1-5; tentatively, D is TRBD1 (5 bases). V shed 0 bases and J shed 3 bases, with 9 bases lying between them. CDR3 length equals 15 residues. Germline V gives CDR1 LNHNV, CDR2 YYDKDF (reference sequence). CDR3 sequence reads: CATSREGAPNQPQHF. The CDR3 DNA is TGTGCCACCAGCAGAGAAGGGGCACCCAATCAGCCCCAGCATTTT.

The V gene is TRBV27, the J gene TRBJ2-7; D may correspond to TRBD1 or TRBD2 (5 bases each). CDR1 is MNHEY and CDR2 is SMNVEV in the germline V gene (reference sequence). This CDR3 comprises 16 residues. V was clipped by 3 bases and J by 0 bases, with 15 bases between them. CDR3 nucleotides: TGTGCCAGCAGTTTCGAATGGGACGCGAGCTCCTACGAGCAGTACTTC. Translating it yields CASSFEWDASSYEQYF.

The J gene is TRBJ1-2, the V gene TRBV6-6, with TRBD1 as a possible D gene (6 bases). The CDR3 has 14 residues. Germline V CDR1 and CDR2: MNHNY, SVGAGI (reference sequence). With 0 bases removed from V and 4 bases from J, the gap between germline ends came to 9 bases. CDR3 DNA sequence: TGTGCCAGCAGTTACTCGTGGGGGGCCTATGGCTACACCTTC. This encodes CASSYSWGAYGYTF.

The rearrangement joins TRBV7-2 to TRBJ1-1; no firm D call. The V and J ends lost 6 bases and 1 base respectively, with 9 bases between them. Germline CDR1 SGHTA, CDR2 FQGNSA. The CDR3 totals 13 residues. The CDR3 DNA reads TGTGCCAGCAGGATAGGACGGAACACTGAAGCTTTCTTT. Its translation: CASRIGRNTEAFF. The variable domain in full, with the rest retrieved from reference TRBV7-2 and TRBJ1-1, is GAGVSQSPSNKVTEKGKDVELRCDPISGHTALYWYRQSLGQGLEFLIYFQGNSAPDKSGLPSDRFSAERTGGSVSTLTIQRTQQEDSAVYLCASRIGRNTEAFFGQGTRLTVV.

The rearrangement links TRBV6-6 to TRBJ2-1; 8 positions match TRBD1. The J segment lost 2 bases and the V segment lost 2 bases, leaving 5 bases of the junction unmatched. Germline V gives CDR1 MNHNY, CDR2 SVGAGI (reference sequence). The CDR3 has 16 amino acids. In nucleotides, the CDR3 is TGTGCCAGCAGTTACGTCGGACAGGGAACCTACAATGAGCAGTTCTTC. Its protein product is CASSYVGQGTYNEQFF.

Here the CDR3 reads CASKTGNYGYTF. The CDR3 region has the DNA TGTGCCAGCAAAACAGGGAACTATGGCTACACCTTC. The chain joins TRBV6-6 to TRBJ1-2; D possibly corresponds to TRBD1 (6 bases). V shed 7 bases and J shed 2 bases, with 8 bases lying between them. This CDR3 has 12 residues. From germline, CDR1 is MNHNY and CDR2 SVGAGI (reference sequence).

The chain recombines TRBV7-9 with TRBJ1-1, with D uncertain. The CDR3 totals 14 residues. The V gene's germline CDR1 is SEHNR and CDR2 FQNEAQ (reference sequence). V shed 5 bases and J shed 2 bases, with 12 bases lying between them. The CDR3 sequence: CASSQGSANTEAFF. The DNA of the CDR3 is TGTGCCAGCAGCCAAGGGTCAGCCAACACTGAAGCTTTCTTT.

This chain joins TRBV10-3 and TRBJ1-1, with D perhaps TRBD1 (5 bases). The CDR3 contains 13 residues. Germline loops: CDR1 ENHRY, CDR2 SYGVKD. V dropped 9 bases and J dropped 10 bases, with 21 bases sitting between them. CDR3 sequence (DNA): TGTGCCATGAGCGAGGGGTCGGCGATTGGAGCTTTCTTT. Translation: CAMSEGSAIGAFF.

The chain is built from TRBV25-1 and TRBJ1-3; 8 bases align to TRBD1. The germline V gene encodes CDR1 MGHDK and CDR2 SYGVNS. J lost 5 bases, V lost 3 bases, and 3 bases had no gene match. This CDR3 has 14 residues. CDR3 protein: CASSDRGRRNTIYF. The CDR3, as DNA: TGTGCCAGCAGTGACAGGGGGCGAAGAAACACCATATATTTT.

V gene TRBV19 combines with J gene TRBJ1-2; unclear D gene. Between the trimmed V and J ends, which lost 9 bases and 3 bases, there was a span of 20 bases. This CDR3 spans 15 amino acids. Looked up from germline, CDR1 is LNHDA and CDR2 is SQIVND (reference sequence). The DNA of the CDR3 is TGTGCCAGCCGACCGCCCCGGGGATTTGACTATGGCTACACCTTC. The encoded protein is CASRPPRGFDYGYTF. The full variable domain, in which reference TRBV19 and TRBJ1-2 provide the parts outside the CDR3, is DGGITQSPKYLFRKEGQNVTLSCEQNLNHDAMYWYRQDPGQGLRLIYYSQIVNDFQKGDIAEGYSVSREKKESFPLTVTSAQKNPTAFYLCASRPPRGFDYGYTFGSGTRLTVV.

V is TRBV11-2 and J is TRBJ2-3, with D perhaps matching TRBD1 (6 bases). The CDR3 runs to 14 residues. Trimming stripped 2 bases from V and 6 bases from J, with 12 bases between. Germline assignment: CDR1 SGHAT and CDR2 FQNNGV. The CDR3 DNA follows: TGTGCCAGCAGCTTACTTCAAGGACAGGATACGCAGTATTTT. This sequence encodes CASSLLQGQDTQYF. Variable domain in full (rest from reference TRBV11-2 and TRBJ2-3): EAGVAQSPRYKIIEKRQSVAFWCNPISGHATLYWYQQILGQGPKLLIQFQNNGVVDDSQLPKDRFSAERLKGVDSTLKIQPAKLEDSAVYLCASSLLQGQDTQYFGPGTRLTVL.

The chain carries TRBV2 and TRBJ2-7; D gene uncertain. Trimming removed 0 bases from V and 1 base from J, with 7 bases in between. This CDR3 is built from 14 residues. Germline V gene lookup returns CDR1 SNHLY and CDR2 FYNNEI. CDR3 in DNA: TGTGCCAGCAGTGAAGCGAGCAGTTCCTACGAGCAGTACTTC. Protein sequence: CASSEASSSYEQYF.

This sequence joins TRBV6-1 and TRBJ2-5, with unresolved D. Germline V lookup: CDR1 MNHNS, CDR2 SASEGT. The V end lost 7 bases, the J end lost 3 bases, and 12 bases lay between the germline ends. This CDR3 region has 13 residues. DNA for the CDR3: TGTGCCAGCACCCGGGCCCATGAAGAGACCCAGTACTTC. Protein product: CASTRAHEETQYF.

The gene calls are TRBV2 and TRBJ1-2; D not certain. Per germline, CDR1 SNHLY and CDR2 FYNNEI. The V gene lost 7 bases and the J gene lost 4 bases, with 10 bases spanning the gap. The CDR3 is 12 amino acids. The CDR3 region is CASTHKGYGYTF. The CDR3 DNA reads as TGTGCCAGCACCCACAAGGGCTATGGCTACACCTTC.

V and J are TRBV18 and TRBJ1-4, with 7 nucleotides matching TRBD1. This CDR3 is 17 amino acids long. Germline values: CDR1 KGHSH, CDR2 LQKENI. Trimming took 2 bases from V and 4 from J; bases not matched to a gene: 10. In DNA, the CDR3 is TGTGCCAGCTCACCATTTAAACGACAGGGCGGTAATGAAAAACTGTTTTTT. Amino acids: CASSPFKRQGGNEKLFF.

The DNA for the CDR3 is TGTGCCAGCAGCTTTGGACTACTAAGGGTCAGGGAGCAGTTCTTC. Amino acids: CASSFGLLRVREQFF. This chain connects TRBV12-1 to TRBJ2-1; the table's TRBD2 call for D was not verified on the DNA. TRBV12-1 is marked as a pseudogene. This CDR3 contains 15 residues.

In the case of this clone: An end of the junction does not agree with germline; a read error may underlie this. The rearrangement uses TRBV7-7 and TRBJ2-5, with unresolved D. Germline CDR1 SSHAT, CDR2 FNYEAQ (reference sequence). CDR3 size: 13 residues. The CDR3 region is CASSSSLGETQYF. The CDR3 DNA reads as TGTGCTAGCAGCTCATCATTAGGAGAGACCCAGTACTTC.

The chain employs TRBV4-3 and TRBJ1-2; D gene uncertain. Trimming took off 0 bases at V and 8 bases at J, with 19 bases between the two ends. Looked up from germline, CDR1 is LGHNA and CDR2 is YSLEER. This CDR3 contains 16 residues. The CDR3 bases are TGCGCCAGCAGCCAAGATCGGGTTGGAGGTTTCTGGGGCTACACCTTC. Translating gives CASSQDRVGGFWGYTF.